The clone carrying this TCR beta chain has only a few counts. Its matching antigen is unknown. Each CDR3 protein gets one entry after TCRdb re-called the RT-PCR reads with MiXCR. This sample carries 450,000 to 700,000 distinct CDR3 sequences, about 14% of them seen once, and the ten largest clones take around 10%. This specimen comes from a study of response to subunit inactivated influenza vaccine. Study results and limitations: The authors put forward the suggestion that each seasonal influenza vaccination may bring in only a limited number of new T cells.

The CDR3 is 15 residues long. Germline values: CDR1 SGHTA, CDR2 FQGNSA. V was pared by 5 bases and J by 6 bases, with 9 bases of the junction left unmatched. The source of this sequence is a man in his fifties or sixties who received an inactivated influenza vaccine. The sample in question was PBMCs from blood, obtained 12 days after vaccination. The chain has TRBV7-2 and TRBJ2-1; TRBD2 aligns across 8 bases. The CDR3 DNA reads as TGTGCCAGCAGCGCCTACGGGGGGGCAGGCAATGAGCAGTTCTTC. This codes for CASSAYGGAGNEQFF. Based on the CDR3 plus reference TRBV7-2 and TRBJ2-1, the full variable domain is GAGVSQSPSNKVTEKGKDVELRCDPISGHTALYWYRQSLGQGLEFLIYFQGNSAPDKSGLPSDRFSAERTGGSVSTLTIQRTQQEDSAVYLCASSAYGGAGNEQFFGPGTRLTVL.